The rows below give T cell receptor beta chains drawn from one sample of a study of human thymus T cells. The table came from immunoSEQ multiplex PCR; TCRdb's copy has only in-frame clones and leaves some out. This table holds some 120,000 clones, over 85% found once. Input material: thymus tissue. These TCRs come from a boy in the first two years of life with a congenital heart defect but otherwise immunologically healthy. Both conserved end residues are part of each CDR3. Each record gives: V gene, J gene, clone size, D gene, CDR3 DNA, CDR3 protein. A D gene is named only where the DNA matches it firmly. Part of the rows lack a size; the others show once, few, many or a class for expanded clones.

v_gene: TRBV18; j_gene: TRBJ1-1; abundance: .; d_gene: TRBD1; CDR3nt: TGTGCCAGCTCACCGACAGGGGGAGACACTGAAGCTTTCTTT; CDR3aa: CASSPTGGDTEAFF
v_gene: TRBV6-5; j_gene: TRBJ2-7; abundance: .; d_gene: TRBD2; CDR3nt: TGTGCCAGCAGTTACGGACTAGGGAAGGCTGGGCAGTACTTC; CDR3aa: CASSYGLGKAGQYF
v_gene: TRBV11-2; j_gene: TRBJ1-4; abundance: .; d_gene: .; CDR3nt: TGTGCCAGCAGCAGAGAGGTGGGGCCGACCCGGGGAGAACTGTTTTTT; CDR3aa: CASSREVGPTRGELFF
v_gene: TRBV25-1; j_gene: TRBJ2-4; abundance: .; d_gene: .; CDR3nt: TGTGCCAGCAGTGACGATAAGGGTGGTGCCCAAAAGGGTCAGTACTTC; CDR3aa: CASSDDKGGAQKGQYF
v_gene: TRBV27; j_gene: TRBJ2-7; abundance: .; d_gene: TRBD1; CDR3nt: TGTGCCAGCAGTTTAAGAGGGGGACAGCGTTCCTACGAGCAGTACTTC; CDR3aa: CASSLRGGQRSYEQYF
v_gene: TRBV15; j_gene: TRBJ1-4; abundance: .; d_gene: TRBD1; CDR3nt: TGTGCCACCACGGCCCCGGACAGGGGAGGCGAAAAACTGTTTTTT; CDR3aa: CATTAPDRGGEKLFF
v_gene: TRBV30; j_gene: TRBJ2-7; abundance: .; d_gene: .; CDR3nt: TGTGCCTGGAGTTCCTCGCCACCGGGATCTGGTGGAGTCTACGAGCAGTACTTC; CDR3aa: CAWSSSPPGSGGVYEQYF
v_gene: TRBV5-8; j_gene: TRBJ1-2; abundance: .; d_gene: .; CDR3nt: TGTGCCAGCAGCTTGGGGTCCGGGAGGAATTTTTATGGCTACACCTTC; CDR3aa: CASSLGSGRNFYGYTF
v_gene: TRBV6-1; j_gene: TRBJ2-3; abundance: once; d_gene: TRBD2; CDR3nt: TGTGCCAGCAGTGAATTCGCGGGGGGGCCCGCAGATACGCAGTATTTT; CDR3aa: CASSEFAGGPADTQYF
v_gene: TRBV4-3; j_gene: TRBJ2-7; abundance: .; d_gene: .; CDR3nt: TGCGCCAGCAGCCAAGAAGCAACGGGGGCCTACGAGCAGTACTTC; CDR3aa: CASSQEATGAYEQYF
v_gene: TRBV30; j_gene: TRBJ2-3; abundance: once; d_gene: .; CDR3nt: TGTGCCTGGAGTATCGCAGATACGCAGTATTTT; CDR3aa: CAWSIADTQYF
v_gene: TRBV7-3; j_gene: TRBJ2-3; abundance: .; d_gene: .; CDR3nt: TGTGCCAGCAGCTTGCAGGGGTACAGCACAGATACGCAGTATTTT; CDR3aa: CASSLQGYSTDTQYF
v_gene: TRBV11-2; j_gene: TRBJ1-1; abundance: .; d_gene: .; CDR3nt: TGTGCCAGCAGGGTCAAGATCCGGGGCAACACTGAAGCTTTCTTT; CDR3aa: CASRVKIRGNTEAFF
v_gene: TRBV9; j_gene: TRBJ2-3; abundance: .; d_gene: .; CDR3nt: TGTGCCAGCAGCGTAAGAGGGGAGGTGAACACAGATACGCAGTATTTT; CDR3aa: CASSVRGEVNTDTQYF
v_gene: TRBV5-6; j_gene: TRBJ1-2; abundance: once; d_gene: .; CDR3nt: TGTGCCAGCAGCCCACCCTGGGGGGCGGACTATGGCTACACCTTC; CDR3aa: CASSPPWGADYGYTF
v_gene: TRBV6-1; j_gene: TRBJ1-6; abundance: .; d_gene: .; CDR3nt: TGTGCCAGCAGTGTTCGGGGGGCGAATTGGAATTCACCCCTCCACTTT; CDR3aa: CASSVRGANWNSPLHF
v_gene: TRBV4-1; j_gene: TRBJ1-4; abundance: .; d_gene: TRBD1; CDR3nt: TGCGCCAGCAGCCCCAGGGACAGGGATCGTGAAAAACTGTTTTTT; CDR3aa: CASSPRDRDREKLFF
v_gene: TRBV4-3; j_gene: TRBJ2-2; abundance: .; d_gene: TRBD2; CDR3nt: TGCGCCAGCAGCCAAGAATTCGAGTCGGGGGGGCACACCGGGGAGCTGTTTTTT; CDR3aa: CASSQEFESGGHTGELFF
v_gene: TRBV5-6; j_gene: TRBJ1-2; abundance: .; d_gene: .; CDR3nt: TGTGCCAGCAGCTTGGATTCCTATGGCTACACCTTC; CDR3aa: CASSLDSYGYTF
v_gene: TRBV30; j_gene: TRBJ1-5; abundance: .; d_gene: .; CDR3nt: TGTGCCTGGAGTGCCTGGGGGGACTGGGTCAATCAGCCCCAGCATTTT; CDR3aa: CAWSAWGDWVNQPQHF
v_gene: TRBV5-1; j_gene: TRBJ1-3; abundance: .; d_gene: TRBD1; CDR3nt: TGCGCCAGCCGCAGGGGGGCTGGAAACACCATATATTTT; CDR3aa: CASRRGAGNTIYF
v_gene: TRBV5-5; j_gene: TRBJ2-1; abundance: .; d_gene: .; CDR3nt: TGTGCCAGCAGCCCTTGGACAGACAATGAGCAGTTCTTC; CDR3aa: CASSPWTDNEQFF
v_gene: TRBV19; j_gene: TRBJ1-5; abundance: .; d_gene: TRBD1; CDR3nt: TGTGCCAGTAGTGTGCGGGGACAGGGAGGCGATAGCAATCAGCCCCAGCATTTT; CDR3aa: CASSVRGQGGDSNQPQHF
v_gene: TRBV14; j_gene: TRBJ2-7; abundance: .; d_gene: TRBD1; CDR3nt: TGTGCCAGCAGCCAATCTGGCCTCGGACAGGGGGTTCCCTACGAGCAGTACTTC; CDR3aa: CASSQSGLGQGVPYEQYF
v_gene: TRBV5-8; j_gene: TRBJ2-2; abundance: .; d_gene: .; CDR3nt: TGTGCCAGCAGCTTGGAGGGATACAACACCGGGGAGCTGTTTTTT; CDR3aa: CASSLEGYNTGELFF
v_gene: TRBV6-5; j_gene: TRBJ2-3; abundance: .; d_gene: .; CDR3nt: TGTGCCAGCAGTCCCCAGAGGCGGGGTACGCAGTATTTT; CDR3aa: CASSPQRRGTQYF
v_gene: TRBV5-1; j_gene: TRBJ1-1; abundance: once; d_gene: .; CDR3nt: TGCGCCAGCAGCTACGGGCCCGGGGTACGGGGGTACGCTTTCTTT; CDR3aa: CASSYGPGVRGYAFF
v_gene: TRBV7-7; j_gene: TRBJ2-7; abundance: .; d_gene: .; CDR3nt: TGTGCTAGCAGCCCAGGGGGGGCCCTAACCTACGAGCAGTACTTC; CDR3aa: CASSPGGALTYEQYF
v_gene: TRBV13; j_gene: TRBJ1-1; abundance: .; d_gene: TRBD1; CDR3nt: TGTGCCAGCAGCTTAGAGACAGGGGGCACTGAAGCTTTCTTT; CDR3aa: CASSLETGGTEAFF
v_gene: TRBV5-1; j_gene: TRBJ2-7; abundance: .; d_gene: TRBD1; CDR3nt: TGCGCCAGCAGGCAACGTTATGGCAGGGGGCCCTACGAGCAGTACTTC; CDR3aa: CASRQRYGRGPYEQYF
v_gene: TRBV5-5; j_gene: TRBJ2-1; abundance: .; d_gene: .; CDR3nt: TGTGCCAGCAGCTTGGACAGGGGAGGTGAGCAGTTCTTC; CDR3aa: CASSLDRGGEQFF
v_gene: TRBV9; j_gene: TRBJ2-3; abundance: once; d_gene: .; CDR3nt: TGTGCCAGCAGCGCCCCAGGGGTGACGCAGTATTTT; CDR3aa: CASSAPGVTQYF
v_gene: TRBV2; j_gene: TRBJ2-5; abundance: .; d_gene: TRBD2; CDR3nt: TGTGCCAGCAGTCCCCTAGCGGGGAGCGGAGAGACCCAGTACTTC; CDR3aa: CASSPLAGSGETQYF